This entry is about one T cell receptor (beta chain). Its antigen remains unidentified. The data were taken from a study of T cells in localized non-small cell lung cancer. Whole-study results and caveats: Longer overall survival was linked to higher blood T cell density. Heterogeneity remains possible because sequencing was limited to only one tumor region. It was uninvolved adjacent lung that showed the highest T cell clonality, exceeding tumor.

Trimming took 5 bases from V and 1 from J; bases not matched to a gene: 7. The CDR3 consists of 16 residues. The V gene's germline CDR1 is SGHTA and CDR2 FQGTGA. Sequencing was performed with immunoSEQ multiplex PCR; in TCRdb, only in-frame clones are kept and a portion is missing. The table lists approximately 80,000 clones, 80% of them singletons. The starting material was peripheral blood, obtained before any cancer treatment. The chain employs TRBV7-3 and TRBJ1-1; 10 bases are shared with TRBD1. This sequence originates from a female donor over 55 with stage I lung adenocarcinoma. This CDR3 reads CASSPRGQGSNTEAFF. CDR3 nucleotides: TGTGCCAGCAGCCCCCGGGGACAGGGGTCGAACACTGAAGCTTTCTTT.